This T cell receptor beta chain was observed in a study of naive and memory T cell subsets. Study outcomes and limitations: TCRs were reportedly recovered from both biopsy types, mostly tuberculin test sites.

In this sample, this clonotype turned up many times. What it binds is not known. Ligated cDNA underwent four rounds of PCR with nested alpha and beta constant region primers and SP2. Reverse transcription of blood and skin TCR RNA was primed at alpha and beta constant regions. TCRdb reprocessed the UMI-ligation and nested PCR reads with MiXCR, giving one entry per CDR3 protein. The sample carries tens of thousands of distinct CDR3 sequences, less than 8.5% recorded once. The sample's treatment: skin biopsy from PPD injection site in Mantoux-positive individual. An oligonucleotide containing a UMI was ligated to the 3' end of TCR cDNA. V lost 6 bases and J lost 3; bases outside the gene matches: 8. The CDR3 has 15 amino acids. Looked up from germline, CDR1 is SGHTA and CDR2 is FQGNSA.

The chain uses TRBV7-2 and TRBJ2-3; 8 bases line up with TRBD2. Source: skin, taken from a tuberculin skin test site. The origin of this receptor is an adult in good health. The DNA for the CDR3 is TGTGCCAGCAGTGGGGGGAGCGGGGGTACAGATACGCAGTATTTT. Translated, it gives CASSGGSGGTDTQYF.